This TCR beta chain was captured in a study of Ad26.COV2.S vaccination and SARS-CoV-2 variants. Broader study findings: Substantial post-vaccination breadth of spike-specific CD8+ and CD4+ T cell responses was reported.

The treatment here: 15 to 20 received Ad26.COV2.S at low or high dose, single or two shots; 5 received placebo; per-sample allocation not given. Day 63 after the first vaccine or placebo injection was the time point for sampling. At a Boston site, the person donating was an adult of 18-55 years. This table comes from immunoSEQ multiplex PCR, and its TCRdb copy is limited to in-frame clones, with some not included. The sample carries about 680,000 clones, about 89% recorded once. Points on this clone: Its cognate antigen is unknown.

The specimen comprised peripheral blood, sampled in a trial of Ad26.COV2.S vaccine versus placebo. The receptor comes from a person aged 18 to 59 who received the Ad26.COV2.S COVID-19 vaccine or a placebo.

The CDR3 region has the DNA TGTGCCAGCAGTGCCTCACAGGGTGTAGGCTATGGCTACACCTTC. Translated, it gives CASSASQGVGYGYTF. This rearrangement joins TRBV6-4 to TRBJ1-2; the D gene is possibly TRBD1 (6 bases). The CDR3 extends over 15 amino acids. Trimming took off 4 bases at V and 4 bases at J, with 16 bases between the two ends. CDR1 MRHNA and CDR2 SNTAGT come from the germline V gene.